This TCR beta chain was identified in a study of blood T cell repertoires in COVID-19. Looking at the study overall: Collection of acute and convalescent COVID-19 samples took place in the United States, Italy and Spain. T cells, B-cell-depleted T cells, or PBMCs supplied cDNA or gDNA.

This clone was observed a few times. The CDR3 consists of 12 residues. Germline V gene data show CDR1 as SQVTM and CDR2 as ANQGSEA. V lost 7 bases and J lost 3; bases outside the gene matches: 3. Authors' analysis steps: Reference gene primer amplification in the assay estimated nucleated cell counts. Method: immunoSEQ multiplex PCR; TCRdb's copy keeps in-frame clones and lacks some. Clonal size and the V and J genes are those of that table, whereas D and trimming came from the DNA. The data contain around 160,000 clones, approximately 91% of them seen just once; the ten biggest clones take up about 2%.

The sequencing input was peripheral blood. This rearrangement joins TRBV29-1 to TRBJ1-1; 9 bases agree with TRBD1. The sequence was obtained from a man younger than 30 with acute or convalescent COVID-19. CDR3 sequence reads: CSARQGDTEAFF. The CDR3 DNA sequence: TGCAGCGCCAGACAGGGGGACACTGAAGCTTTCTTT.